One and the same sample provided the 14 T cell receptor beta chains below, sequenced in a study of blood T cell repertoires in COVID-19. Produced via immunoSEQ multiplex PCR; TCRdb's table is partial and in-frame only. The table has 300,000 to 450,000 clones, approximately 89% seen once; the top ten hold about 2.5%. The sequencing sample was made of peripheral blood. Receptors were obtained from a woman in her fifties or sixties with COVID-19, enrolled during active disease.

The chain recombines TRBV6-5 with TRBJ1-5; 9 bases are a match to TRBD1. Germline loops: CDR1 MNHEY, CDR2 SVGAGI. J lost 4 bases, V lost 4 bases, and 5 bases had no gene match. The length of the CDR3 is 15 residues. CDR3 coding DNA: TGTGCCAGCAGTTTTACAGGGGGCGGAAATCAGCCCCAGCATTTT. Translated, it gives CASSFTGGGNQPQHF.

This clone has just a few counts. The V gene is TRBV5-1, the J gene TRBJ1-6; TRBD1 agrees at 10 bases. This CDR3 has 15 residues. After removal of 2 bases from V and 10 bases from J, the junction contained 6 bases not matched to a gene. The germline CDR1 and CDR2 sequences are SGHRS and YFSETQ. Here the CDR3 reads CASSLGTGAESPLHF. CDR3 bases: TGCGCCAGCAGCTTAGGGACAGGGGCAGAATCACCCCTCCACTTT.

The V call is TRBV19, the J call TRBJ2-1; D might be TRBD1 (5 bases). The V gene's germline CDR1 is LNHDA and CDR2 SQIVND (reference sequence). CDR3 length: 15 amino acids. Trimming cost V 1 base and J 9 bases, with 16 bases left between them. The DNA of the CDR3 is TGTGCCAGTAGTATAGTCAGGGTGCCCCACGGTGAGCAGTTCTTC. Translation: CASSIVRVPHGEQFF.

This chain links TRBV7-2 with TRBJ1-6; 7 nucleotides agree with TRBD1. CDR3 size: 16 residues. In germline, CDR1 is SGHTA, CDR2 FQGNSA. V shed 1 base and J 7 bases; nucleotides not matched to a gene: 7. CDR3 sequence (DNA): TGTGCCAGCAGCTTAGTCCAGACAGGGCCGAATTCACCCCTCCACTTT. Translation: CASSLVQTGPNSPLHF.

The V and J genes are TRBV15 and TRBJ2-1; 10 bases map to TRBD2. CDR1 and CDR2 from the germline V gene are LNHNV and YYDKDF (reference sequence). The CDR3 length is 17 residues. Trimming removed 1 base from V and 7 bases from J; junction bases left unmatched: 10. CDR3 loop: CATSRAMSGGARNEQFF. Written as DNA, the CDR3 is TGTGCCACCAGCAGAGCTATGAGCGGGGGGGCAAGGAATGAGCAGTTCTTC.

The chain links TRBV18 to TRBJ2-7; TRBD2 aligns across 14 bases. This CDR3 has 15 amino acids. The V segment lost 4 bases and the J segment 6 bases; nucleotides outside the gene matches: 5. Germline V CDR1 and CDR2: KGHSH, LQKENI. CDR3: CASSLTSGGALEQYF. CDR3 bases: TGTGCCAGCTCACTGACTAGCGGGGGGGCCCTCGAGCAGTACTTC.

The V and J genes are TRBV6-2 or TRBV6-3 and TRBJ2-2; 8 nucleotides agree with TRBD2. Germline V lookup: CDR1 MNHEY, CDR2 SVGEGT. The J segment lost 0 bases and the V segment lost 2 bases, leaving 5 bases of the junction unmatched. This CDR3 has 17 residues. The chain's CDR3 is CASSYPGGGPNTGELFF. CDR3 DNA sequence: TGTGCCAGCAGTTACCCCGGGGGGGGGCCGAACACCGGGGAGCTGTTTTTT.

The chain joins TRBV9 to TRBJ2-7; 8 bases map to TRBD2. CDR1 is SGDLS and CDR2 is YYNGEE in the germline V gene. V was pared by 0 bases and J by 5 bases, with 10 bases of the junction left unmatched. This CDR3 spans 16 amino acids. The CDR3 spells CASSVEGRGGLNEQYF. The CDR3 coding sequence is TGTGCCAGCAGCGTAGAGGGACGGGGGGGCTTGAACGAGCAGTACTTC. The complete variable domain, with remaining parts taken from reference TRBV9 and TRBJ2-7, reads DSGVTQTPKHLITATGQRVTLRCSPRSGDLSVYWYQQSLDQGLQFLIQYYNGEERAKGNILERFSAQQFPDLHSELNLSSLELGDSALYFCASSVEGRGGLNEQYFGPGTRLTVT.

This chain links TRBV5-6 with TRBJ1-2, with D tentatively TRBD1 (5 bases). V was shortened by 4 bases and J by 4 bases, with 14 bases between the two germline ends. The CDR3 is 14 residues long. Germline V gene sequence: CDR1 SGHDT, CDR2 YYEEEE. The CDR3 sequence: CASSRGGLGYGYTF. CDR3 sequence (DNA): TGTGCCAGCAGCCGGGGGGGACTGGGCTATGGCTACACCTTC.

The rearrangement links TRBV7-8 to TRBJ2-1; D is perhaps TRBD2 (6 bases). Trimming left V 5 bases short and J 5 bases short, with 22 bases between. The CDR3 consists of 17 residues. Germline CDR1 SGHVS, CDR2 FQNEAQ. The CDR3: CASSARGGLWENNEQFF. DNA of the CDR3: TGTGCCAGCAGCGCCCGCGGAGGGTTGTGGGAAAACAATGAGCAGTTCTTC.

Concerning this clone: Relative to the germline gene, one junction end is altered; a read error may explain this. The chain employs TRBV4-1 and TRBJ2-1; 12 bases match TRBD2. CDR1 and CDR2 from the germline V gene are MGHRA and YSYEKL. CDR3 length: 19 amino acids. CDR3 nucleotides: TGCGCCAGCAGCCAAGTCCCTAGCGGGGGGGCGAGCTCCTACAATGGGCAGTTCTTC. Its translation is CASSQVPSGGASSYNGQFF.

The chain combines TRBV28 with TRBJ2-5; D perhaps matches TRBD2 (6 bases). Trimming cost V 10 bases and J 1 base, with 16 bases left between them. This CDR3 is 14 amino acids long. Germline V gene lookup returns CDR1 MDHEN and CDR2 SYDVKM. CDR3 region: CATDGGSFQETQYF. CDR3 DNA: TGTGCCACCGATGGGGGGAGCTTCCAAGAGACCCAGTACTTC.

The chain combines TRBV28 with TRBJ1-2, with a tentative D call TRBD1 (5 bases). CDR3 length: 12 residues. Trimming took off 8 bases at V and 3 bases at J, with 10 bases between the two ends. Germline assignment: CDR1 MDHEN and CDR2 SYDVKM. CDR3 protein: CASQGGYYGYTF. The DNA for the CDR3 is TGTGCCAGCCAGGGTGGGTACTATGGCTACACCTTC.

The genes are TRBV10-3 and TRBJ1-6; 7 bases map to TRBD1. V trimming: 3 bases; J trimming: 7 bases; junction bases outside the gene matches: 6. The CDR3 sequence is 15 residues long. Per germline, CDR1 ENHRY and CDR2 SYGVKD. CDR3 nucleotides: TGTGCCATCAGTGAAGGGGGCGTAGGGAATTCACCCCTCCACTTT. Translation: CAISEGGVGNSPLHF.